Described below is a single TCR beta chain sequence and its context. Sequencing used immunoSEQ multiplex PCR; TCRdb keeps in-frame clones, though not all of them. This table holds about 350,000 clones, about 85% found once. The sample originates from a study of Ad26.COV2.S vaccination and SARS-CoV-2 variants. Study information: Ad26.COV2.S arm of COV1001 included the donor.

Treatment defined: about 20 received Ad26.COV2.S at low or high dose, single or two shots; 5 received placebo; per-sample allocation not given. Sampling was done on day 63 after the first vaccine or placebo injection. It was an adult aged 18-55 years in Boston who was the donor. The germline gives CDR1 KGHSH, CDR2 LQKENI. Trimming left V 3 bases short and J 4 bases short, with 3 bases between. The CDR3 covers 11 residues. The sample was peripheral blood, taken in a trial of Ad26.COV2.S vaccine versus placebo. V gene TRBV18 combines with J gene TRBJ1-1; D gene uncertain. The sequence came from a person aged 18-65 years who received the Ad26.COV2.S COVID-19 vaccine or a placebo. CDR3 region: CASSPSTEAFF. The CDR3 DNA is TGTGCCAGCTCACCCTCCACTGAAGCTTTCTTT.